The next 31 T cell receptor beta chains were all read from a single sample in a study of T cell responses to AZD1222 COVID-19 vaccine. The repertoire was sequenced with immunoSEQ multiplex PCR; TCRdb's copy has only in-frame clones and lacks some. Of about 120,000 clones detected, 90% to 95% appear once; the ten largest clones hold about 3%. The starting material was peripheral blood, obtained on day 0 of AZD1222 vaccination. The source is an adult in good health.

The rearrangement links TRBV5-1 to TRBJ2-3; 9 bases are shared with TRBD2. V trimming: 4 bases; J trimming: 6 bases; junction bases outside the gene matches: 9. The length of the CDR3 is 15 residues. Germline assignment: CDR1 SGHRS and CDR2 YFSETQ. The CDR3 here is CASSPRLAVRDTQYF. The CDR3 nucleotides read TGCGCCAGCAGCCCTAGACTAGCGGTTAGGGATACGCAGTATTTT. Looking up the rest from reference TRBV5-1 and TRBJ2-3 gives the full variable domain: KAGVTQTPRYLIKTRGQQVTLSCSPISGHRSVSWYQQTPGQGLQFLFEYFSETQRNKGNFPGRFSGRQFSNSRSEMNVSTLELGDSALYLCASSPRLAVRDTQYFGPGTRLTVL.

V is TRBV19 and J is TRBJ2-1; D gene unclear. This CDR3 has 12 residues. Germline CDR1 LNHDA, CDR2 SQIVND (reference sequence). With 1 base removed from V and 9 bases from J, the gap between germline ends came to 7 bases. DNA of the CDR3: TGTGCCAGTAGTATAGGCTTTAGTGAGCAGTTCTTC. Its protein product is CASSIGFSEQFF.

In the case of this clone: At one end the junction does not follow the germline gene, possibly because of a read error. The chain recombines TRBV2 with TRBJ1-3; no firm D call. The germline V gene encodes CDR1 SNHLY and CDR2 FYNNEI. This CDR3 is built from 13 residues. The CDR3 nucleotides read TGTGCCAGCAGCGAAGTCTCTGGAAACACCATATATTTT. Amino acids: CASSEVSGNTIYF.

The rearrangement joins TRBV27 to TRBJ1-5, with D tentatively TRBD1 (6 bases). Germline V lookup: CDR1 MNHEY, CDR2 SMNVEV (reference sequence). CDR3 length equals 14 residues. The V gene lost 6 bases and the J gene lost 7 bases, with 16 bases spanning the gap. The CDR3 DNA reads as TGTGCCAGCAGCGCAACAGGGCTAGGGCAGCCCCAGCATTTT. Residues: CASSATGLGQPQHF.

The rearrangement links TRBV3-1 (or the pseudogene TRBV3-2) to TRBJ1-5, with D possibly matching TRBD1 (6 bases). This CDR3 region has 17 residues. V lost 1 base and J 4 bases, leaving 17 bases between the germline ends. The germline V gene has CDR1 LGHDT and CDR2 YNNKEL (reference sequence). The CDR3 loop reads CASSQGGQHLGNQPQHF. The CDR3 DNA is TGTGCCAGCAGCCAAGGGGGGCAACACCTAGGGAATCAGCCCCAGCATTTT.

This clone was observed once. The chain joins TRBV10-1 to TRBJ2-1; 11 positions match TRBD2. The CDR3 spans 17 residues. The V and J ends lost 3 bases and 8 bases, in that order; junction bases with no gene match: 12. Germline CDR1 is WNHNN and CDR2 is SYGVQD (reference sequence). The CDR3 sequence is CASSESSGRKSSDEQFF. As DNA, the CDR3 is TGCGCCAGCAGTGAATCTAGCGGGAGGAAGTCTTCGGATGAGCAGTTCTTC.

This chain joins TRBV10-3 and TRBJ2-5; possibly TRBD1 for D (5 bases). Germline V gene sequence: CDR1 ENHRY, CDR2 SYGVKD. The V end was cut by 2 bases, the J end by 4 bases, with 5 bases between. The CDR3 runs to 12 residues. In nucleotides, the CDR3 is TGTGCCATCAGTGAGCAGGGAGAGACCCAGTACTTC. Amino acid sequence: CAISEQGETQYF.

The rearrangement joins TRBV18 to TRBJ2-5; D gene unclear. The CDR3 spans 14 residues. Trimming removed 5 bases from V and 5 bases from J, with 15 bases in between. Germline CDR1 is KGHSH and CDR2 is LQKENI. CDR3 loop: CASSTTGDWETQYF. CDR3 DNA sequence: TGTGCCAGCTCAACCACTGGGGATTGGGAGACCCAGTACTTC.

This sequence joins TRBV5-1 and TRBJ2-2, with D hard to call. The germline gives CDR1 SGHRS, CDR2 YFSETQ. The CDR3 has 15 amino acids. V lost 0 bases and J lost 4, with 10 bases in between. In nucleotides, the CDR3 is TGCGCCAGCAGCTTGGTAGAGCTACTCACCGGGGAGCTGTTTTTT. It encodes CASSLVELLTGELFF.

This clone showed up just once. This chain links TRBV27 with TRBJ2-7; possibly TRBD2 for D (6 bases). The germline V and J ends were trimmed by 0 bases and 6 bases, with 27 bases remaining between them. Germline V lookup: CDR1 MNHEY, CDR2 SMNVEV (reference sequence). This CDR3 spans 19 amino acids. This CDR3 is CASSLSGGLGSQLLGEQYF. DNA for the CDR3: TGTGCCAGCAGTTTATCTGGGGGGTTGGGTAGCCAGCTCTTAGGCGAGCAGTACTTC.

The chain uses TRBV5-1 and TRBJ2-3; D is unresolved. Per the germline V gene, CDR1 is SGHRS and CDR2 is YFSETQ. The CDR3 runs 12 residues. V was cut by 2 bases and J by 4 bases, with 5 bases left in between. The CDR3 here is CASSFGPDTQYF. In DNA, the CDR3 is TGCGCCAGCAGCTTTGGGCCAGATACGCAGTATTTT.

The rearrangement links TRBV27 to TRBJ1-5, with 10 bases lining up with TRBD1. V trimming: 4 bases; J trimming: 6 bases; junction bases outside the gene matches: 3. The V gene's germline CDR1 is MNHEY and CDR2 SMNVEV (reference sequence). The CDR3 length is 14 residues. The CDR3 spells CASSWTGGSQPQHF. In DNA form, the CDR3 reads TGTGCCAGCAGTTGGACAGGGGGAAGTCAGCCCCAGCATTTT.

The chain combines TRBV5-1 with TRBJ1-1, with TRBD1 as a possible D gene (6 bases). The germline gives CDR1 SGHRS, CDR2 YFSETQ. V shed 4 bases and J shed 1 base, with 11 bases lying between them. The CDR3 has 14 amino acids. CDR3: CASSQGTSNTEAFF. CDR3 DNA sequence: TGCGCCAGCAGCCAGGGGACATCGAACACTGAAGCTTTCTTT.

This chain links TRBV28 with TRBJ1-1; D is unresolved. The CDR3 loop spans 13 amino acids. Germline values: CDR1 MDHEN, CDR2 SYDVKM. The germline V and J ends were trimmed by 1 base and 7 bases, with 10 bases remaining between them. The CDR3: CASSLSSFGEAFF. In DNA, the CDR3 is TGTGCCAGCAGTTTATCGTCCTTCGGTGAAGCTTTCTTT.

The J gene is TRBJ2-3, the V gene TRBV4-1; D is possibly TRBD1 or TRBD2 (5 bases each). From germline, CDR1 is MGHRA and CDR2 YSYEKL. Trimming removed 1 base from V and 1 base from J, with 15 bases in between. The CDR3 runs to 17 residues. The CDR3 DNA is TGCGCCAGCAGCCAAGCGGGACGGCCCGGGGGCACAGATACGCAGTATTTT. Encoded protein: CASSQAGRPGGTDTQYF.

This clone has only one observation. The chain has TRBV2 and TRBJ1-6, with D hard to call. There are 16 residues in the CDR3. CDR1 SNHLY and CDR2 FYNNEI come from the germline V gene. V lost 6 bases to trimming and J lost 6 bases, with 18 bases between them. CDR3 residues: CASSKKGLPPNSPLHF. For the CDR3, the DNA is TGTGCCAGCAGCAAAAAGGGCCTTCCGCCTAATTCACCCCTCCACTTT.

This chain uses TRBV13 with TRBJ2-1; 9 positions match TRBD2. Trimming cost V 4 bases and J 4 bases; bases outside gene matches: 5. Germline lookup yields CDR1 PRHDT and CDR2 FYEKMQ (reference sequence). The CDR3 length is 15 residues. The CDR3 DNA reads TGTGCCAGCAGCTCATCTAGCGGGATATACAATGAGCAGTTCTTC. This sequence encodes CASSSSSGIYNEQFF.

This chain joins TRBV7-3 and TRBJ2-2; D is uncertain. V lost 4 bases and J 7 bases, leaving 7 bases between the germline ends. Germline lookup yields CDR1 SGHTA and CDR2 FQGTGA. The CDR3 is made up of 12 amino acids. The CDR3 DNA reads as TGTGCCAGCAGCTATGCGGTCGGGGAGCTGTTTTTT. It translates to CASSYAVGELFF.

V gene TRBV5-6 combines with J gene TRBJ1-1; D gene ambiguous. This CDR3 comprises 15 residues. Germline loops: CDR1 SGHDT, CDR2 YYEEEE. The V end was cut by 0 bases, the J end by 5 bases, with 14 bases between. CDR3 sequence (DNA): TGTGCCAGCAGCTTGGGCTGGAACCCGGGGACTGAAGCTTTCTTT. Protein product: CASSLGWNPGTEAFF.

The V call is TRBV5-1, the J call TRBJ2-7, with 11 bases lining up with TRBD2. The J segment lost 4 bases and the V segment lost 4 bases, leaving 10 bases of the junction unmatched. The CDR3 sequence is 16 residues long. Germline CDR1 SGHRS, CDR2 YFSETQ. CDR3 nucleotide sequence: TGCGCCAGCAGCGTGGGGACTAGCGGTCTAGGATACGAGCAGTACTTC. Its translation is CASSVGTSGLGYEQYF. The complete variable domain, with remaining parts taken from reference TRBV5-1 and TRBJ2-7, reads KAGVTQTPRYLIKTRGQQVTLSCSPISGHRSVSWYQQTPGQGLQFLFEYFSETQRNKGNFPGRFSGRQFSNSRSEMNVSTLELGDSALYLCASSVGTSGLGYEQYFGPGTRLTVT.

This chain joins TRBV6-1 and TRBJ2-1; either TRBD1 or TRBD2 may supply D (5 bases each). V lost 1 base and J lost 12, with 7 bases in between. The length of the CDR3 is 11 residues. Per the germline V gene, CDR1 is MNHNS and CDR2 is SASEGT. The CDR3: CASSEGDPQFF. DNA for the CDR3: TGTGCCAGCAGTGAAGGGGACCCGCAGTTCTTC.

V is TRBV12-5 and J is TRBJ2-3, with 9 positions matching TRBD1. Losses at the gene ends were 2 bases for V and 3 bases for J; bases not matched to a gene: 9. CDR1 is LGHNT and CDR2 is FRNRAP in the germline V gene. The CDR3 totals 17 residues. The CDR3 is CASGLPTGTGRTDTQYF. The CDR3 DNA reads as TGTGCTAGTGGTTTGCCGACCGGGACAGGGCGGACAGATACGCAGTATTTT.

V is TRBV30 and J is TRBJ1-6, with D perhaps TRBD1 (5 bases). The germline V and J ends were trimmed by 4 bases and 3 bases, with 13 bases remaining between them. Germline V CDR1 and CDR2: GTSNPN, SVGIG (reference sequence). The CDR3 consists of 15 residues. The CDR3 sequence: CAWTSGTFYNSPLHF. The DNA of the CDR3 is TGTGCCTGGACTTCCGGGACTTTCTATAATTCACCCCTCCACTTT.

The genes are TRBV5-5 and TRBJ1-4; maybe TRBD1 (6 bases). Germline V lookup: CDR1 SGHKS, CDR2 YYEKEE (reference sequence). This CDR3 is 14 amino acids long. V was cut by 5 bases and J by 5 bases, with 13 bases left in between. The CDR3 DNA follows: TGTGCCAGCAGGCCTGAAGGGGGGAATGAAAAACTGTTTTTT. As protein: CASRPEGGNEKLFF.

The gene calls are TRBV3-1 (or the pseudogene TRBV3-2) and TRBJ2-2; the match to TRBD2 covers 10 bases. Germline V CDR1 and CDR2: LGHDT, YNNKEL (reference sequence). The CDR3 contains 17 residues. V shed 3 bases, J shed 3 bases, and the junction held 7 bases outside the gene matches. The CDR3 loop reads CASSQDSSGRHTGELFF. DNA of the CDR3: TGTGCCAGCAGCCAGGATTCTAGCGGGAGACACACCGGGGAGCTGTTTTTT.

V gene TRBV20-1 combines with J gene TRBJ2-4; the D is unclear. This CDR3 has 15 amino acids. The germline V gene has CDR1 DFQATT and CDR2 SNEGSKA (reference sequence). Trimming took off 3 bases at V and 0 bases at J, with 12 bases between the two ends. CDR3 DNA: TGCAGTGCTAGTTCTTGGGAACTAGCCAAAAACATTCAGTACTTC. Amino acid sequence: CSASSWELAKNIQYF.

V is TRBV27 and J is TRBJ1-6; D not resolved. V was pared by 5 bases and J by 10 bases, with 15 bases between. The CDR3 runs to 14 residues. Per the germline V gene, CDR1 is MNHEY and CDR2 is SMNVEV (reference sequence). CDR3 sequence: CASSGSRLGSPLHF. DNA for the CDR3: TGTGCCAGCAGTGGGTCCAGATTAGGATCACCCCTCCACTTT.

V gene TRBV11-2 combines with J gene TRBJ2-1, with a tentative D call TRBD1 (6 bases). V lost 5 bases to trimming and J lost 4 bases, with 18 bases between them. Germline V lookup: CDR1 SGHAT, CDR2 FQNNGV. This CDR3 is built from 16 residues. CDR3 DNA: TGTGCCAGCAGCCCACCTTGGGGGCTAGCTTACAATGAGCAGTTCTTC. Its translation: CASSPPWGLAYNEQFF.

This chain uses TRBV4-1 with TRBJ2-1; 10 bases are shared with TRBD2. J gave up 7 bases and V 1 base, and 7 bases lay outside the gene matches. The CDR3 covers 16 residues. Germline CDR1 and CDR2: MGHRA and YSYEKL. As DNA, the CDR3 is TGCGCCAGCAGCCAAGGGTTTCTAGCGGGAGTGAATGAGCAGTTCTTC. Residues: CASSQGFLAGVNEQFF.

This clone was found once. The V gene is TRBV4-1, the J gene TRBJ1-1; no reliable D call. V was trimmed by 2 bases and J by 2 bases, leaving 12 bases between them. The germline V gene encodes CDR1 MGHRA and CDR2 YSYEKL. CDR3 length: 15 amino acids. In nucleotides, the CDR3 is TGCGCCAGCAGCCAAAGCCGAGCTTTCAACACTGAAGCTTTCTTT. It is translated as CASSQSRAFNTEAFF.

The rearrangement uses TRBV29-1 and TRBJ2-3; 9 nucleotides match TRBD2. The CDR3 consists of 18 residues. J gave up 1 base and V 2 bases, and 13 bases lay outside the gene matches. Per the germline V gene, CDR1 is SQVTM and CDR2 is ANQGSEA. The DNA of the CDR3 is TGCAGCGTTGAATGGAATACCTTAGCGGGAGCCCGCACAGATACGCAGTATTTT. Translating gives CSVEWNTLAGARTDTQYF.